This entry features one TCR beta chain sequence. Its antigen is still unknown. This entry belongs to a study of siplizumab effects on memory and regulatory T cells. Study results and caveats: Alloreactive sequences whose origin lay in unstimulated CD4+ memory cells were significantly reduced by siplizumab. Naive T cells appeared more varied than memory cells and looked like key alloresponse contributors.

Profiling relied on immunoSEQ multiplex PCR, and the TCRdb table lists in-frame clones only, not all of them. Here the sample spans over 100,000 clones, over 85% being singletons. Losses at the gene ends were 3 bases for V and 9 bases for J; bases not matched to a gene: 8. From germline, CDR1 is KGHSH and CDR2 LQKENI. CDR3 size: 15 residues. The specimen was Tregs sorted from blood. The receptor comes from a human donor in good health. The chain couples TRBV18 to TRBJ1-6, with 7 bases that match TRBD1. In nucleotides, the CDR3 is TGTGCCAGCTCACCCGGGACAGAGATAATTTCACCCCTCCACTTT. Its translation: CASSPGTEIISPLHF.